Below, one T cell receptor (beta chain) is given with its context. This clone showed up just once. The target of this receptor is not known. No quality values exist for individual bases; no much larger clone is one base distant. This entry is derived from a study of cytomegalovirus exposure and HLA in healthy donors (dated by TCRdb to about 2017). Broadly, across the study: According to an earlier analysis of 587 of the donors, about 179 million T cells yielded 100 million or so unique TCR beta sequences and around 300 Gb of sequence data. Roughly 310 gigabases of sequencing data and around 87 million unique TCR sequences were included in an early release covering roughly 700 HLA-typed donors. The genetic ancestry cluster associated with self-reported Caucasian donors included roughly four fifths of the 300 to 400 genotyped donors. The study aimed to test whether cataloging public T cell receptors could reveal signatures of past pathogen exposure. The T cell repertoires of about 700 subjects were profiled by immunosequencing and related to cytomegalovirus serostatus. Besides the first cohort of 500 to 700 subjects, a separate validation cohort made up of roughly 130 different subjects was used. High-throughput TCR immunosequencing, statistical association of individual TCRs with disease status, and machine learning were combined to predict cytomegalovirus infection status. To study patterns of TCR occurrence, a later analysis re-analyzed previously published TCR beta repertoires from under 750 donors and added high-resolution HLA genotyping. In the later analysis, no new phenotypic data were used to find candidate immune exposures; instead, reliance was placed on TCR beta sequences and their occurrence across donors. An earlier analysis of 587 of the donors applied high-throughput TCR beta sequencing to assess whether each TCR beta V gene segment acted as functional or pseudogenic. Donor age, sex, ethnicity and CMV serostatus were compiled together with the repertoire data. A later genetic analysis used genome-wide SNP genotypes for about three fifths of the 666 donors, treating that subset as a discovery cohort. Every discovery cohort repertoire had been produced on one sequencing platform. Class I and class II HLA loci were covered by the typing at four-digit resolution. The number of typed donors differed by locus: about 620-640 for A, B, C, DRB1 and DQB1; 522 for DQA1; approximately 610 for DPA1; and around 470 for DPB1. Four or five DR-DQ haplotypes were treated as single units for association and clustering because of strong linkage in the cohort. Among 398 genotyped donors of the cohort, an average of around 220,000 unique TCR beta nucleotide sequences was sequenced per donor, of which roughly 17% were non-productive.

The CDR3, from cysteine to phenylalanine, totals 18 residues. The sequence is cut down to CDR3 DNA, 54 bases in frame from base 1. From a lookup of the germline V gene, CDR1 and CDR2 are MGHDK and SYGVNS. The germline V end is reduced by 0 bases and the J end by 10 bases; junction bases left unmatched: 17. Study-level results and caveats: The only immune exposure information available for the cohort was CMV serostatus. A later analysis found that most CMV-associated TCR beta chains appeared HLA-restricted, with HLA associations seemingly driven largely by CMV exposure. A later genetic analysis associated a missense DCLRE1C variant with V-gene and J-gene trimming of TCR beta chains, and an independent cohort replicated the association. In a later genetic analysis, fewer N-insertions in productive TCRs were reported among donors in an Asian-associated ancestry cluster than the approximately 670-donor mean. Assigning TCR associations to individual alleles was difficult when HLA alleles, especially DR and DQ, strongly co-occurred. Because HLA typing was missing for some donors at each locus, association tests included only the typed subset. A later analysis found that HLA-associated TCR beta chains were more clonally expanded and had lower generation probabilities than equally common non-associated chains. At a false discovery rate of 0.05, a later analysis linked about 17,000 TCR beta sequences to specific HLA alleles. Some IMGT-functional V segments, including TRBV6-2 and TRBV6-3, could not be told apart with the 87-base-pair reads, so those segments were excluded. The classifier was reported to diagnose cytomegalovirus status with high specificity and sensitivity in both the original and validation cohorts. According to a later analysis, TCR association rates differed among HLA loci, with DRB1 alleles showing the most associated TCRs and HLA-C alleles showing the fewest. Linkage disequilibrium might explain the correlated functional status among segregating V segments, but an unknown experimental factor could not be excluded. Broadly in line with IMGT annotations, most TCR beta V segments showed up in productive rearrangements about 87% or about 30% of the time in an earlier analysis of several hundred of the donors. Because counts were too low, about 15 rarely observed V segments, including chromosome 9 orphons, were left out of the earlier analysis of approximately 580 of the donors. The cohort was sequenced for TCR beta chains only, and without alpha or paired-chain data the features that could be detected were limited. A further reported finding was that TCR beta sequences accurately predicted the HLA-A and HLA-B alleles for most subjects in the first cohort. According to the authors, the approach could potentially be generalized to other disease states and immunological phenotypes. A few of the identified cytomegalovirus-associated TCR beta chains were confirmed in vitro to be specific for cytomegalovirus antigens. A later analysis reported that several top co-occurrence clusters appeared linked to parvovirus B19, influenza, CMV and Epstein-Barr virus. Roughly uniform sequencing depth across donors was assumed in presence/absence analyses, although this assumption may not hold. In the study, 150 to 200 TCR beta chains were listed as associated with cytomegalovirus. The sequencing pipeline was judged likely to have produced a cluster of highly shared sequence variants as a technical artifact. Most TCR sequences were seen in very few donors, while some public TCRs were found in many individuals.

In total, around 600 healthy bone marrow donors made up the cohort. All cohort members were sampled while nominally healthy, although unrecorded immune exposures were likely present. The donor was CMV seronegative and was included in the group of around 320 seronegative cohort members. Each donor provided a peripheral blood sample, and peripheral blood mononuclear cells were used for TCR beta sequencing. The Qiagen DNeasy Blood Extraction Kit was used to extract genomic DNA from the blood cell samples. The library was built by means of the immunoSEQ multiplex PCR assay. The multiplex PCR relied on a mix of 60 forward primers for TCR Vbeta segments and 13 reverse primers for TCR Jbeta segments. Amplification of the CDR3 region of rearranged TCR beta genes was performed with a multiplex PCR assay on genomic DNA. The amplified TCR beta libraries were sequenced on the Illumina HiSeq System as 87-base-pair reads. The paper's processing steps were these. Across the roughly 670 repertoires, a later analysis counted roughly 84 million unique TCR beta chains, roughly 11 million of which were shared by at least two donors. Raw reads were error-corrected and collapsed into unique sequences with a nearest-neighbor algorithm that merged closely related sequences to remove PCR and sequencing errors. CDR3 sequences were aligned to IMGT reference sequences to assign V, D and J gene segments. For a sequence to be retained, a match of at least six nucleotides was required to both a V gene segment and a J gene segment. Rearrangements were classified as productive when the CDR3 lacked stop codons and remained in frame with V and J, and all other rearrangements were classified as non-productive. Following IMGT convention, CDR3 was defined as the stretch from the second conserved V-encoded cysteine to the conserved J-encoded phenylalanine. The earlier analysis of some 600 of the donors excluded sequences that lacked an unambiguous match to a single V gene segment. In an earlier analysis of approximately 550 of the donors, V segments were called functional above 56.7% productive rearrangements and were called segregating when the between-donor standard deviation exceeded 5%. A statistical classification framework was built to diagnose cytomegalovirus status from the catalog of TCR beta chain sequences. In a later analysis, TCR nucleotide sequences were compared against IMGT/GENE-DB human TR gene sequences so that V and J genes could be assigned. Using the TCRdist pipeline, a later analysis assigned CDR3 sequences along with most-parsimonious VDJ recombination scenarios. In a later analysis, every TCR beta chain was defined by the combination of its CDR3 amino acid sequence and its V-gene family, and reads without a unique V-gene family were dropped. As a way to deal with suspected cross-contamination and a sequencing artifact, a later analysis dropped 450 to 700 nucleotide sequences that were highly shared and had low generation probability. A later analysis calculated a clonal expansion index for each public chain from normalized within-repertoire ranks of inferred template counts. A later analysis computed generation probabilities with a VDJ recombination model fitted to out-of-frame rearrangements, and checked the results against IGoR. Hypergeometric tests were used in a later analysis to score TCR-TCR, TCR-HLA and TCR-CMV co-occurrence, with a repertoire-size bias correction applied to the TCR pairs. A later analysis estimated false discovery rates by permuting HLA or CMV assignments 20 times. In a later analysis, co-occurring TCRs were grouped using DBSCAN, with TCRdist sequence similarity added in when clustering inside HLA-allele-positive subsets. For co-occurrence clustering, repertoires with fewer than 30,000 or more than 120,000 public chains were excluded, along with roughly five repertoires with anomalous nucleotide sharing. Entries here come from immuneACCESS through TCRdb and include only in-frame sequences with V and J called. Some clones fail to appear in such tables; in the studies checked, an unresolved V gene covers under half of the shortfall, and the cause of the remainder is unknown. That table is the source of V, J and clone size, and D and trimming were worked out from the DNA. This sample comprises a few hundred thousand clones, about nine tenths of them detected only once. Of the sample, around 1.7% falls within the top ten clones.

This clonotype was sampled from a girl aged 2 to 10 in good health and CMV-seronegative. Here the chain combines TRBV25-1 and TRBJ2-3, with 9 junctional bases fitting TRBD2. Sequencing was done on a sample of PBMCs. Here is the DNA: TGTGCCAGCAGTGAATATAAGGTATCCTCGGTCGTAGCGGGGGCGCAGTATTTT. Protein translation: CASSEYKVSSVVAGAQYF.